The sequence of this T cell receptor beta chain was determined in a study of cytomegalovirus exposure and HLA in healthy donors. Both 60 Vbeta primers and 13 Jbeta primers went into the PCR. Method: immunoSEQ multiplex PCR; TCRdb's copy keeps in-frame clones and lacks some. The profile shows approximately 97,000 clones, 70% to 75% of them singletons. A few counts support this clone. This TCR was recovered from a man between 35 and 55 years old in good health and CMV-seronegative. Sequenced sample: PBMCs.

CDR3 in amino acids: CASSQGQGRTGANVLTF. The CDR3 DNA sequence: TGCGCCAGCAGCCAAGGACAGGGGAGGACTGGGGCCAACGTCCTGACTTTC. This chain uses TRBV4-1 with TRBJ2-6; 8 nucleotides line up with TRBD1. V was clipped by 1 base and J by 2 bases; unmatched bases: 4. The CDR3 is made up of 17 amino acids. Per the germline V gene, CDR1 is MGHRA and CDR2 is YSYEKL.